These 12 T cell receptor beta chains were all obtained from the same sample, sequenced in a study of blood T cell repertoires in COVID-19 (dated by TCRdb to the early 2020s). Libraries were made using the immunoSEQ multiplex PCR assay. TCRdb retrieved this table from immuneACCESS and kept in-frame rearrangements only. Not all clones are present; in checked studies, unresolved V genes account for under half, and no reason is known for the remainder. The sample records roughly 300,000 clones, about 86% of which are singletons. The ten largest account for about 1.2% of the sample. Sequenced: peripheral blood. These receptors originate from a woman aged 45-59 years with acute or convalescent COVID-19.

V is TRBV4-1 and J is TRBJ2-1; D may be TRBD1 (5 bases). Germline-derived CDR1 and CDR2 are MGHRA and YSYEKL. The CDR3 extends over 14 amino acids. The V end lost 0 bases, the J end lost 10 bases, and 13 bases lay between the germline ends. The CDR3 coding sequence is TGCGCCAGCAGCCAAGAAATAATGGGGCCAGAGCAGTTCTTC. This codes for CASSQEIMGPEQFF.

The gene calls are TRBV7-9 and TRBJ1-1; no clear D. With 3 bases removed from V and 8 bases from J, the gap between germline ends came to 10 bases. Germline CDR1 SEHNR, CDR2 FQNEAQ (reference sequence). The CDR3 is made up of 12 amino acids. CDR3 residues: CASSFSPGEAFF. The CDR3, as DNA: TGTGCCAGCAGCTTTTCCCCAGGAGAAGCTTTCTTT.

The chain employs TRBV5-1 and TRBJ2-7; tentative D call: TRBD1 (6 bases). V gave up 0 bases and J gave up 5 bases, with 9 bases separating them. CDR3 size: 13 residues. CDR1 is SGHRS and CDR2 is YFSETQ in the germline V gene. CDR3 nucleotides: TGCGCCAGCAGCTTGGGACAGGACCACGAGCAGTACTTC. Encoded protein: CASSLGQDHEQYF. The full variable domain, its missing parts supplied by reference TRBV5-1 and TRBJ2-7, is KAGVTQTPRYLIKTRGQQVTLSCSPISGHRSVSWYQQTPGQGLQFLFEYFSETQRNKGNFPGRFSGRQFSNSRSEMNVSTLELGDSALYLCASSLGQDHEQYFGPGTRLTVT.

This sequence joins TRBV7-2 and TRBJ1-6; D is undetermined. Trimming cost V 2 bases and J 8 bases, with 4 bases left between them. The germline CDR1 and CDR2 sequences are SGHTA and FQGNSA. The CDR3 covers 12 residues. CDR3 DNA sequence: TGTGCCAGCAGCTTAAGCTATTCACCCCTCCACTTT. Encoded protein: CASSLSYSPLHF.

The chain has TRBV28 and TRBJ2-7; 10 bases agree with TRBD1. CDR3 length: 15 residues. J gave up 0 bases and V 6 bases, and 5 bases lay outside the gene matches. Looked up from germline, CDR1 is MDHEN and CDR2 is SYDVKM. The chain's CDR3 is CASSSGQGLSYEQYV. The CDR3 DNA sequence: TGTGCCAGCAGCTCGGGACAGGGGCTCTCCTACGAGCAGTACGTC.

The rearrangement links TRBV7-9 to TRBJ1-1; no firm D call. Germline loops: CDR1 SEHNR, CDR2 FQNEAQ (reference sequence). V lost 6 bases and J lost 3, with 17 bases in between. This CDR3 has 15 amino acids. The CDR3 DNA reads TGTGCCAGCAGTTACGGCGCGGGTTCCGACACTGAAGCTTTCTTT. Translated: CASSYGAGSDTEAFF.

This clone was picked up one time. V and J are TRBV2 and TRBJ1-1; a possible D gene is TRBD1 (5 bases). V lost 0 bases, J lost 1 base, and 12 bases lay in between. Germline lookup yields CDR1 SNHLY and CDR2 FYNNEI. The CDR3 length is 16 residues. CDR3 in DNA: TGTGCCAGCAGTGAAGCGCTTATAGGACAGAACACTGAAGCTTTCTTT. Protein product: CASSEALIGQNTEAFF.

This rearrangement joins TRBV2 to TRBJ1-2; 9 bases are shared with TRBD1. CDR1 SNHLY and CDR2 FYNNEI come from the germline V gene. The CDR3 covers 14 residues. V lost 6 bases, J lost 3 bases, and 5 bases stayed unmatched. In nucleotides, the CDR3 is TGTGCCAGCAGCGGGACAGGGAAGTACTATGGCTACACCTTC. The encoded protein is CASSGTGKYYGYTF.

The V gene is TRBV5-1, the J gene TRBJ1-6, with D perhaps matching TRBD1 (6 bases). From germline, CDR1 is SGHRS and CDR2 YFSETQ. The V gene lost 0 bases and the J gene lost 7 bases, with 11 bases spanning the gap. The CDR3 is 15 residues long. CDR3 sequence (DNA): TGCGCCAGCAGCTTGGACGGACAGAACAATTCACCCCTCCACTTT. Amino acids: CASSLDGQNNSPLHF.

J is TRBJ1-1 and V is TRBV5-4; no reliable D call. The CDR3 has 15 amino acids. With 5 bases removed from V and 4 bases from J, the gap between germline ends came to 18 bases. CDR1 SGHNT and CDR2 YYREEE come from the germline V gene (reference sequence). The CDR3 reads CASSSKQPGGTEAFF. CDR3 nucleotide sequence: TGTGCCAGCAGTAGCAAACAGCCGGGAGGCACTGAAGCTTTCTTT.

V is TRBV5-8 and J is TRBJ2-2; D may be TRBD1 (5 bases). The germline CDR1 and CDR2 sequences are SGHTS and YDEGEE. The CDR3 sequence is 15 residues long. V shed 1 base and J shed 0 bases, with 7 bases lying between them. This CDR3 is CASSLIRANTGELFF. Here the CDR3 DNA reads TGTGCCAGCAGCTTGATCAGGGCGAACACCGGGGAGCTGTTTTTT.

V and J are TRBV19 and TRBJ1-2; 8 bases align to TRBD1. Germline loops: CDR1 LNHDA, CDR2 SQIVND (reference sequence). V gave up 3 bases and J gave up 8 bases; unmatched junction bases: 8. The length of the CDR3 is 14 residues. DNA for the CDR3: TGTGCCAGTAGTATCGATGGACAGGGTTTGGGCTACACCTTC. This gives the protein CASSIDGQGLGYTF.